This TCR beta chain is from a study of blood T cell repertoires in COVID-19. Profiled with immunoSEQ multiplex PCR; TCRdb holds only in-frame clones, not every one. The repertoire includes hundreds of thousands of clones, around 80% of them detected once, and 3.5% to 4.5% sits in the top ten. This clonotype was obtained from a man aged 30 to 45 with acute COVID-19. Material: PBMCs or T cells enriched from blood (not recorded which).

CDR3 amino acids: CAWSVQWVGGPQDEQFF. CDR3 in DNA: TGTGCCTGGAGTGTACAGTGGGTGGGGGGGCCGCAGGATGAGCAGTTCTTC. The V and J genes are TRBV30 and TRBJ2-1; weak D call: TRBD2 (7 bases). V was trimmed by 0 bases and J by 8 bases, leaving 23 bases between them. Germline V gene sequence: CDR1 GTSNPN, CDR2 SVGIG (reference sequence). This CDR3 has 17 amino acids.